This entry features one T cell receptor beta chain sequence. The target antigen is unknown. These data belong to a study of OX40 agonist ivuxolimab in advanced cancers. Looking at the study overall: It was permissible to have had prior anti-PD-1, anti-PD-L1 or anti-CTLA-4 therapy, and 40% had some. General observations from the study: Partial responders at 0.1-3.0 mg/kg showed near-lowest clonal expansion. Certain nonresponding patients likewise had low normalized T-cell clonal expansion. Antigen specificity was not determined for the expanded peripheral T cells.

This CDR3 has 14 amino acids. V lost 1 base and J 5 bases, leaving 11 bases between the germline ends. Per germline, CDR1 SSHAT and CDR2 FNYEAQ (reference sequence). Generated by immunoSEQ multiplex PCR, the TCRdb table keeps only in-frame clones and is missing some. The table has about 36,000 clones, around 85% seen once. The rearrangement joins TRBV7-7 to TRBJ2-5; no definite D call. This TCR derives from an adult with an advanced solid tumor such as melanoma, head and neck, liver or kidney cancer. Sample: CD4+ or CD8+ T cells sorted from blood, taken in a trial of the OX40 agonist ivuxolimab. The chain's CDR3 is CASSLDGRSETQYF. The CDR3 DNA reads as TGTGCCAGCAGCTTAGATGGCCGATCCGAGACCCAGTACTTC.